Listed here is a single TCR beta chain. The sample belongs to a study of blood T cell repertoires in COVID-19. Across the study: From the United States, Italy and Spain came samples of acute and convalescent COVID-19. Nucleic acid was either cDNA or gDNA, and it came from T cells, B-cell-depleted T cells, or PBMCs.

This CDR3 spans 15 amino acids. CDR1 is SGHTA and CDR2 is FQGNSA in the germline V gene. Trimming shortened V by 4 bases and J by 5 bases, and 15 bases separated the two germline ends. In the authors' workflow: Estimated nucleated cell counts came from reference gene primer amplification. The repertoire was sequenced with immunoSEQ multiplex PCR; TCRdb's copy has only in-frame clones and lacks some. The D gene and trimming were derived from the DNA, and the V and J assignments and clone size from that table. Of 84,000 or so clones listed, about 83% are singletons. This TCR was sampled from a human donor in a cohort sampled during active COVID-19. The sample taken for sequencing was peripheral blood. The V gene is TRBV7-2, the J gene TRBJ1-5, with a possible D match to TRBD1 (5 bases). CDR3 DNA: TGTGCCAGCAGCTCCGGTGGGGGGTTCCATCAGCCCCAGCATTTT. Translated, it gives CASSSGGGFHQPQHF.